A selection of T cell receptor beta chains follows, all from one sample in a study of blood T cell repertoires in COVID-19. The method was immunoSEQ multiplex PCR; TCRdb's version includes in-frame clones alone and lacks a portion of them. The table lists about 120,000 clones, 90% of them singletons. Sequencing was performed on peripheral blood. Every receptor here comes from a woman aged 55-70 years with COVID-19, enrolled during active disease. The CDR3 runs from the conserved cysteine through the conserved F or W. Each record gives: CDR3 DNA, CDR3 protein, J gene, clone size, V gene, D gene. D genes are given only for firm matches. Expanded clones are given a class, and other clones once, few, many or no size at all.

CDR3nt: TGTGCCAGCAGGCTAACTAGTATGGAGACCCAGTACTTC
CDR3aa: CASRLTSMETQYF
j_gene: TRBJ2-5
abundance: .
v_gene: TRBV2
d_gene: .

CDR3nt: TGTGCCAGCAGCTCCAAGAGACAGGTCGGAGGTGAAGCTTTCTTT
CDR3aa: CASSSKRQVGGEAFF
j_gene: TRBJ1-1
abundance: .
v_gene: TRBV7-2
d_gene: .

CDR3nt: TGTGCCAGCAGTGAAGCAACGTATTACGGGGGCTACACCTTC
CDR3aa: CASSEATYYGGYTF
j_gene: TRBJ1-2
abundance: .
v_gene: TRBV2
d_gene: .

CDR3nt: TGTGCCAGCAGTACCCTAAGGACAGGGGCCTATGGCTACACCTTC
CDR3aa: CASSTLRTGAYGYTF
j_gene: TRBJ1-2
abundance: .
v_gene: TRBV6-2/TRBV6-3
d_gene: TRBD1

CDR3nt: TGTGCCAGCAGTGAGGACAGGGGAGAGACCCAGTACTTC
CDR3aa: CASSEDRGETQYF
j_gene: TRBJ2-5
abundance: .
v_gene: TRBV6-4
d_gene: TRBD1

CDR3nt: TGTGCCAGCAGCTCCGGGGGGGACTCCGGCTATGGCTACACCTTC
CDR3aa: CASSSGGDSGYGYTF
j_gene: TRBJ1-2
abundance: once
v_gene: TRBV5-8
d_gene: .

CDR3nt: TGCAGCGTTGAAGATCCACGGGACAAGCAGTACTTC
CDR3aa: CSVEDPRDKQYF
j_gene: TRBJ2-7
abundance: .
v_gene: TRBV29-1
d_gene: .

CDR3nt: TGTGCCAGCAGCGTAGTCGAGAACACTGAAGCTTTCTTT
CDR3aa: CASSVVENTEAFF
j_gene: TRBJ1-1
abundance: .
v_gene: TRBV3-1/TRBV3-2
d_gene: .

CDR3nt: TGTGCCAGCAGCGTAGAGGCGGGTTTATCTGGAAACACCATATATTTT
CDR3aa: CASSVEAGLSGNTIYF
j_gene: TRBJ1-3
abundance: .
v_gene: TRBV9
d_gene: .

CDR3nt: TGCGCCAGCAGCTCCGCCGGACAGGGTAATGAAAAACTGTTTTTT
CDR3aa: CASSSAGQGNEKLFF
j_gene: TRBJ1-4
abundance: .
v_gene: TRBV5-1
d_gene: TRBD1

CDR3nt: TGCGCCAGCAGCCAAGATGAGGGAAAACTCTCACCCCTCCACTTT
CDR3aa: CASSQDEGKLSPLHF
j_gene: TRBJ1-6
abundance: .
v_gene: TRBV4-3
d_gene: .

CDR3nt: TGTGCCAGCAGCTTGACAGGGGGACACACTGAAGCTTTCTTT
CDR3aa: CASSLTGGHTEAFF
j_gene: TRBJ1-1
abundance: .
v_gene: TRBV5-5
d_gene: TRBD1

CDR3nt: TGTGCCTGGAGTGCTCACGACAGGGGGACCCACACCTTC
CDR3aa: CAWSAHDRGTHTF
j_gene: TRBJ1-2
abundance: .
v_gene: TRBV30
d_gene: TRBD1

CDR3nt: TGTGCCAGCAGCGTAGATCACAGGGGAATCTATGGCTACACCTTC
CDR3aa: CASSVDHRGIYGYTF
j_gene: TRBJ1-2
abundance: .
v_gene: TRBV9
d_gene: TRBD1

CDR3nt: TGCGCCAGCAGCTTGGCCCACGGGGGGCTCACAGATACGCAGTATTTT
CDR3aa: CASSLAHGGLTDTQYF
j_gene: TRBJ2-3
abundance: once
v_gene: TRBV5-1
d_gene: .

CDR3nt: TGTGCCAGCAGCCAACAGGGGGGATCCTACGAGCAGTACTTC
CDR3aa: CASSQQGGSYEQYF
j_gene: TRBJ2-7
abundance: .
v_gene: TRBV3-1/TRBV3-2
d_gene: .

CDR3nt: TGTGCCAGCAGCCGGAGGGGAAGGGGGAACACTGAAGCTTTCTTT
CDR3aa: CASSRRGRGNTEAFF
j_gene: TRBJ1-1
abundance: .
v_gene: TRBV5-6
d_gene: .

CDR3nt: TGTGCCAGCAGCGGCATTACAGGGATTCAGCCCCAGCATTTT
CDR3aa: CASSGITGIQPQHF
j_gene: TRBJ1-5
abundance: .
v_gene: TRBV6-5
d_gene: .

CDR3nt: TGTGCTAGTGGTTTGTTTACAGCCTTAGGGGCTAGGGGCAATCAGCCCCAGCATTTT
CDR3aa: CASGLFTALGARGNQPQHF
j_gene: TRBJ1-5
abundance: .
v_gene: TRBV12-5
d_gene: .

CDR3nt: TGTGCCAGCTCACCACGGACTGACAGGGAGGAGACCCAGTACTTC
CDR3aa: CASSPRTDREETQYF
j_gene: TRBJ2-5
abundance: .
v_gene: TRBV18
d_gene: TRBD1

CDR3nt: TGCGCCAGCAGCCACCTGGAGGGGGCGGGAGGCTACACCTTC
CDR3aa: CASSHLEGAGGYTF
j_gene: TRBJ1-2
abundance: .
v_gene: TRBV4-3
d_gene: TRBD1

CDR3nt: TGCGCCAGCAGCCAAATTCGTCCCGGGACAGCTATTCTCAAACTGTTTTTT
CDR3aa: CASSQIRPGTAILKLFF
j_gene: TRBJ1-4
abundance: once
v_gene: TRBV4-3
d_gene: TRBD1

CDR3nt: TGTGCCTGGAGCCAGGGCACTGGAAACACCATATATTTT
CDR3aa: CAWSQGTGNTIYF
j_gene: TRBJ1-3
abundance: .
v_gene: TRBV30
d_gene: .

CDR3nt: TGTGCCAGCAGCTTGGCAGGGGTCGGAAACACCATATATTTT
CDR3aa: CASSLAGVGNTIYF
j_gene: TRBJ1-3
abundance: .
v_gene: TRBV7-9
d_gene: .

CDR3nt: TGTGCCAGCTCACGGAAAGGGGAGGCGGCTAATGAAAAACTGTTTTTT
CDR3aa: CASSRKGEAANEKLFF
j_gene: TRBJ1-4
abundance: .
v_gene: TRBV18
d_gene: .

CDR3nt: TGTGCCAGCAGCGTCCAGGGGCGGACTAATGAAAAACTGTTTTTT
CDR3aa: CASSVQGRTNEKLFF
j_gene: TRBJ1-4
abundance: .
v_gene: TRBV9
d_gene: .

CDR3nt: TGTGCCAGCAGGCCGACGGGACATATCTATGGCTACACCTTC
CDR3aa: CASRPTGHIYGYTF
j_gene: TRBJ1-2
abundance: .
v_gene: TRBV7-9
d_gene: .

CDR3nt: TGTGCCAGCAGCCAGACGCCGGGACAGGGACTCGACTATGGCTACACCTTC
CDR3aa: CASSQTPGQGLDYGYTF
j_gene: TRBJ1-2
abundance: .
v_gene: TRBV7-2
d_gene: TRBD1

CDR3nt: TGTGCCAGCAGCTACCCCGGGACAGGGGGGGGTGGCTACACCTTC
CDR3aa: CASSYPGTGGGGYTF
j_gene: TRBJ1-2
abundance: .
v_gene: TRBV5-4
d_gene: TRBD1

CDR3nt: TGTGCCAGCACCATTAATCTGGGCTGGAGCTACACCTTC
CDR3aa: CASTINLGWSYTF
j_gene: TRBJ1-2
abundance: .
v_gene: TRBV12-3/TRBV12-4
d_gene: .

CDR3nt: TGTGCCAGCAGCTTAACCGGGACAGGCCTCCAAGAGACCCAGTACTTC
CDR3aa: CASSLTGTGLQETQYF
j_gene: TRBJ2-5
abundance: .
v_gene: TRBV5-6
d_gene: TRBD1

CDR3nt: TGTGCCAGCAGCCTTCGGCACAGGGGGAACTATGGCTACACCTTC
CDR3aa: CASSLRHRGNYGYTF
j_gene: TRBJ1-2
abundance: .
v_gene: TRBV7-2
d_gene: TRBD1

CDR3nt: TGTGCCAGTCGGGGACTAGCGGGGGGCAACAATGAGCAGTTCTTC
CDR3aa: CASRGLAGGNNEQFF
j_gene: TRBJ2-1
abundance: .
v_gene: TRBV19
d_gene: TRBD2

CDR3nt: TGTGCCAGCAGCTTTACTAGCGGGGGGGCTGGGACAGATACGCAGTATTTT
CDR3aa: CASSFTSGGAGTDTQYF
j_gene: TRBJ2-3
abundance: .
v_gene: TRBV7-2
d_gene: TRBD2